Presented here are 23 T cell receptor beta chains from one specimen sequenced in a study of T cell responses to AZD1222 COVID-19 vaccine. TCRdb keeps only in-frame clones here, not all; method: immunoSEQ multiplex PCR. This table has some 97,000 clones, around 87% appearing once. Sequencing was performed on peripheral blood, taken on day 0 of AZD1222 vaccination. The origin of the receptors is an adult in good health.

In its sample, this clone was seen a few times. The rearrangement joins TRBV2 to TRBJ2-4; 7 bases are a match to TRBD1. V shed 6 bases and J 2 bases; nucleotides not matched to a gene: 13. Germline V CDR1 and CDR2: SNHLY, FYNNEI. This CDR3 contains 17 residues. Here the CDR3 DNA reads TGTGCCAGCAGCTTCACAGGGGACCTACTAACCAAAAACATTCAGTACTTC. It is translated as CASSFTGDLLTKNIQYF.

V is TRBV25-1 and J is TRBJ1-1; a possible D gene is TRBD1 (6 bases). V lost 1 base and J 1 base, leaving 10 bases between the germline ends. Looked up from germline, CDR1 is MGHDK and CDR2 is SYGVNS. There are 15 residues in the CDR3. Here the CDR3 DNA reads TGTGCCAGCAGTGAATGGGCAGGGGCGAACACTGAAGCTTTCTTT. Translated: CASSEWAGANTEAFF. Filled out from reference TRBV25-1 and TRBJ1-1, the complete variable domain reads EADIYQTPRYLVIGTGKKITLECSQTMGHDKMYWYQQDPGMELHLIHYSYGVNSTEKGDLSSESTVSRIRTEHFPLTLESARPSHTSQYLCASSEWAGANTEAFFGQGTRLTVV.

The chain links TRBV6-5 to TRBJ2-5; D unclear. The V end lost 7 bases, the J end lost 5 bases, and 5 bases lay between the germline ends. The CDR3 runs 10 residues. Germline V gene data show CDR1 as MNHEY and CDR2 as SVGAGI. CDR3 nucleotide sequence: TGTGCCAGCAATCAGGAGACCCAGTACTTC. Amino acids: CASNQETQYF.

The chain is built from TRBV19 and TRBJ2-7; 7 bases agree with TRBD1. The germline CDR1 and CDR2 sequences are LNHDA and SQIVND (reference sequence). The CDR3 has 16 amino acids. The V and J ends lost 0 bases and 2 bases, in that order; junction bases with no gene match: 7. The CDR3 protein is CASSIDHRGLTYEQYF. The CDR3 nucleotides read TGTGCCAGTAGTATAGATCACAGGGGATTAACCTACGAGCAGTACTTC.

J is TRBJ2-5 and V is TRBV5-4; possible D gene TRBD1, 5 bases. This CDR3 has 15 amino acids. The germline CDR1 and CDR2 sequences are SGHNT and YYREEE (reference sequence). The V end was cut by 2 bases, the J end by 1 base, with 12 bases between. CDR3 nucleotide sequence: TGTGCCAGCAGCTTACAGGCCGGGTCCCAAGAGACCCAGTACTTC. It specifies CASSLQAGSQETQYF. Variable domain in full (rest from reference TRBV5-4 and TRBJ2-5): ETGVTQSPTHLIKTRGQQVTLRCSSQSGHNTVSWYQQALGQGPQFIFQYYREEENGRGNFPPRFSGLQFPNYSSELNVNALELDDSALYLCASSLQAGSQETQYFGPGTRLLVL.

The rearrangement uses TRBV28 and TRBJ2-2; 9 bases map to TRBD1. V lost 5 bases and J lost 3; bases outside the gene matches: 4. The CDR3 is 15 amino acids. Germline loops: CDR1 MDHEN, CDR2 SYDVKM. DNA of the CDR3: TGTGCCAGCAGTATCGGGACAGGGTACACCGGGGAGCTGTTTTTT. This sequence encodes CASSIGTGYTGELFF.

This clone has just a few counts. The chain carries TRBV5-1 and TRBJ2-7, with TRBD1 identical over 9 bases. With V trimmed by 4 bases and J by 5 bases, 7 bases remained unmatched. Germline CDR1 and CDR2: SGHRS and YFSETQ. The CDR3 totals 14 residues. The CDR3 DNA reads TGCGCCAGCAGCACCTCGGGACAGGGTAACGAGCAGTACTTC. It encodes CASSTSGQGNEQYF. Together with reference TRBV5-1 and TRBJ2-7, the CDR3 gives the full variable domain: KAGVTQTPRYLIKTRGQQVTLSCSPISGHRSVSWYQQTPGQGLQFLFEYFSETQRNKGNFPGRFSGRQFSNSRSEMNVSTLELGDSALYLCASSTSGQGNEQYFGPGTRLTVT.

The sample holds one count of this clone. The chain couples TRBV3-1 (or the pseudogene TRBV3-2) to TRBJ1-1; 8 nucleotides line up with TRBD1. After removal of 4 bases from V and 6 bases from J, the junction contained 10 bases not matched to a gene. The CDR3 spans 15 residues. CDR1 is LGHDT and CDR2 is YNNKEL in the germline V gene (reference sequence). The CDR3 sequence: CASSLGTGGWSEAFF. In nucleotides, the CDR3 is TGTGCCAGCAGCCTGGGGACAGGCGGGTGGTCTGAAGCTTTCTTT.

The count of this clone is one. The chain couples TRBV12-3 or TRBV12-4 to TRBJ1-4; a weak D match, TRBD1 (5 bases). The CDR3 runs to 13 residues. V lost 7 bases and J lost 7, with 13 bases in between. CDR3: CASTPLGGEKLFF. CDR3 DNA sequence: TGTGCCAGCACCCCCCTCGGGGGTGAAAAACTGTTTTTT.

This clone was seen only once. The chain combines TRBV5-1 with TRBJ2-3, with a tentative D call TRBD1 (6 bases). This CDR3 is 14 amino acids long. With 0 bases removed from V and 1 base from J, the gap between germline ends came to 6 bases. Germline V gives CDR1 SGHRS, CDR2 YFSETQ. The CDR3 here is CASSLGGRTDTQYF. CDR3 coding DNA: TGCGCCAGCAGCTTGGGGGGGCGCACAGATACGCAGTATTTT.

The CDR3 reads CASSVGQGAFAGELFF. The CDR3 DNA reads TGTGCCAGCAGCGTAGGCCAGGGGGCTTTCGCCGGGGAGCTGTTTTTT. The J gene is TRBJ2-2, the V gene TRBV9; 8 positions agree with TRBD1. Germline-derived CDR1 and CDR2 are SGDLS and YYNGEE. The CDR3 is made up of 16 amino acids. V lost 0 bases and J lost 6; bases outside the gene matches: 7.

The chain uses TRBV10-3 and TRBJ2-1; 9 positions match TRBD2. The CDR3 runs 14 residues. The V and J ends lost 5 bases and 4 bases, in that order; junction bases with no gene match: 3. The germline gives CDR1 ENHRY, CDR2 SYGVKD. The CDR3 DNA sequence: TGTGCCATCAGTAGGACTAGCGATTACAATGAGCAGTTCTTC. Translation gives CAISRTSDYNEQFF.

This clone occurred once. The CDR3 sequence: CASSLAVENYGYTF. The CDR3 nucleotides are TGTGCCAGCAGCTTAGCGGTAGAGAACTATGGCTACACCTTC. The V gene is TRBV7-2, the J gene TRBJ1-2; D is unclear. Trimming pared 0 bases from V and 2 bases from J, leaving 7 bases between. Germline V CDR1 and CDR2: SGHTA, FQGNSA. CDR3 length equals 14 residues.

This chain links TRBV3-1 (or the pseudogene TRBV3-2) with TRBJ1-6; tentative D call: TRBD1 (6 bases). Germline values: CDR1 LGHDT, CDR2 YNNKEL (reference sequence). Trimming pared 4 bases from V and 7 bases from J, leaving 17 bases between. The CDR3 runs 16 residues. CDR3 nucleotide sequence: TGTGCCAGCAGCCTTTCAGGGGAGTTGGGCAATTCACCCCTCCACTTT. Translated: CASSLSGELGNSPLHF.

The rearrangement links TRBV3-1 (or the pseudogene TRBV3-2) to TRBJ1-5, with D hard to call. V shed 1 base and J shed 5 bases, with 18 bases lying between them. This CDR3 has 17 amino acids. The V gene's germline CDR1 is LGHDT and CDR2 YNNKEL (reference sequence). The CDR3 loop is CASSQAPKGPSDQPQHF. CDR3 nucleotides: TGTGCCAGCAGCCAAGCCCCTAAAGGGCCCTCGGATCAGCCCCAGCATTTT.

V and J are TRBV5-6 and TRBJ2-7, with a possible D match to TRBD2 (5 bases). Per the germline V gene, CDR1 is SGHDT and CDR2 is YYEEEE. This CDR3 has 13 residues. Trimming took off 0 bases at V and 4 bases at J, with 8 bases between the two ends. The DNA of the CDR3 is TGTGCCAGCAGCTTGGGACTACCGTACGAGCAGTACTTC. This gives the protein CASSLGLPYEQYF.

The chain links TRBV12-5 to TRBJ1-1, with no clear D. The germline gives CDR1 LGHNT, CDR2 FRNRAP. Trimming shortened V by 1 base and J by 4 bases, and 7 bases separated the two germline ends. The CDR3 spans 13 residues. CDR3 in DNA: TGTGCTAGTGGTTTGGGGCTAGGCACTGAAGCTTTCTTT. This encodes CASGLGLGTEAFF.

The chain couples TRBV5-1 to TRBJ2-5; D is uncertain. Trimming removed 0 bases from V and 1 base from J, with 10 bases in between. The germline CDR1 and CDR2 sequences are SGHRS and YFSETQ. This CDR3 contains 15 residues. The CDR3: CASSLDSPVQETQYF. Written as DNA, the CDR3 is TGCGCCAGCAGCTTGGACAGTCCAGTCCAAGAGACCCAGTACTTC.

This clone has just a few counts. This chain's CDR3 is CASSYSRWPQHF. DNA for the CDR3: TGTGCCAGCAGTTACTCGAGGTGGCCCCAGCATTTT. This chain connects TRBV6-2 or TRBV6-3 to TRBJ1-5; D not certain. The CDR3 is 12 amino acids. The V end was cut by 0 bases, the J end by 9 bases, with 6 bases between. From germline, CDR1 is MNHEY and CDR2 SVGEGT.

This chain links TRBV19 with TRBJ1-5, with a possible D match to TRBD1 (5 bases). The CDR3 runs 15 residues. Trimming pared 7 bases from V and 0 bases from J, leaving 13 bases between. Germline V gives CDR1 LNHDA, CDR2 SQIVND (reference sequence). CDR3 nucleotide sequence: TGTGCCAGTAACCCCGCGGGGGGTAGCAATCAGCCCCAGCATTTT. As protein: CASNPAGGSNQPQHF.

This clone was seen once. The chain links TRBV19 to TRBJ2-7; 8 bases are a match to TRBD1. Per the germline V gene, CDR1 is LNHDA and CDR2 is SQIVND (reference sequence). The CDR3 length is 15 residues. With V trimmed by 5 bases and J by 0 bases, 6 bases remained unmatched. The CDR3 protein is CASSPRQGSSYEQYF. The CDR3 DNA follows: TGTGCCAGTAGTCCCAGACAGGGGAGCTCCTACGAGCAGTACTTC. The entire variable domain, with the rest obtained from reference TRBV19 and TRBJ2-7, is as follows: DGGITQSPKYLFRKEGQNVTLSCEQNLNHDAMYWYRQDPGQGLRLIYYSQIVNDFQKGDIAEGYSVSREKKESFPLTVTSAQKNPTAFYLCASSPRQGSSYEQYFGPGTRLTVT.

As DNA, the CDR3 is TGTGCCAGCAGCCCGACTGGCGCTAGCGTTTACGAGCAGTACTTC. It encodes CASSPTGASVYEQYF. The chain has TRBV7-2 and TRBJ2-7; perhaps TRBD2 as D (6 bases). Trimming took 5 bases from V and 4 from J, leaving 18 bases between them. The CDR3 extends over 15 amino acids. Germline lookup yields CDR1 SGHTA and CDR2 FQGNSA.

This clone has a handful of counts. The chain employs TRBV14 and TRBJ2-7; 11 bases agree with TRBD2. From germline, CDR1 is SGHDN and CDR2 FVKESK. This CDR3 is 15 amino acids long. With V trimmed by 4 bases and J by 2 bases, 4 bases remained unmatched. The CDR3 reads CASSRGLAVTYEQYF. The DNA of the CDR3 is TGTGCCAGCAGCCGGGGACTAGCGGTCACCTACGAGCAGTACTTC.